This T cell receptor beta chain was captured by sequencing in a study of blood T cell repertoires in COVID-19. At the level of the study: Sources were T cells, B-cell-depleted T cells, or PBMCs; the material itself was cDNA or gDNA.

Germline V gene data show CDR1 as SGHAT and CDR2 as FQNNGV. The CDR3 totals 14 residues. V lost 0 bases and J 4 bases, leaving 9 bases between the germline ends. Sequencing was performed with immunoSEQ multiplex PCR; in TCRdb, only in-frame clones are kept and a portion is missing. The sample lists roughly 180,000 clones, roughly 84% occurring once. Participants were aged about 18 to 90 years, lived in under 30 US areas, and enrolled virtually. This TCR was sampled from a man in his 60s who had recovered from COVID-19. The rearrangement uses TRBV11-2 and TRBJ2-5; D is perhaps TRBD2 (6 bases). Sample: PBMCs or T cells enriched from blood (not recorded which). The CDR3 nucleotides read TGTGCCAGCAGCTTAGATACGGGACTAGAGACCCAGTACTTC. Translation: CASSLDTGLETQYF.